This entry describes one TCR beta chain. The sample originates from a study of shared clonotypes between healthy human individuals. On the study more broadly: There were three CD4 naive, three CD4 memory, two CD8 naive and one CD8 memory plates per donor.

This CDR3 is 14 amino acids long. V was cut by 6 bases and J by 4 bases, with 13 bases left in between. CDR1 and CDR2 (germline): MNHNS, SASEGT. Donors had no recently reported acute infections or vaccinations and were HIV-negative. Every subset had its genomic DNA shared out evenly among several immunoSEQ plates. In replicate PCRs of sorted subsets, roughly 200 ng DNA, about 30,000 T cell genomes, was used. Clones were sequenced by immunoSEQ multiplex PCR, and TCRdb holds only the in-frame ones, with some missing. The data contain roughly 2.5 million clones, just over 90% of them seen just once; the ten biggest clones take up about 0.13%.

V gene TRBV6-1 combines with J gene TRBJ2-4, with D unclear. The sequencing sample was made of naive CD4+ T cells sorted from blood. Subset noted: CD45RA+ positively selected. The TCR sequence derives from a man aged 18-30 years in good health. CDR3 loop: CASSPFTGKNIQYF. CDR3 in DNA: TGTGCCAGCAGCCCATTTACCGGGAAAAACATTCAGTACTTC.